Each of the 28 T cell receptor beta chains below was sequenced from the same sample in a study of blood T cell repertoires in COVID-19. The method was immunoSEQ multiplex PCR; TCRdb's version includes in-frame clones alone and lacks a portion of them. This sample has 300,000 to 400,000 clones, with roughly 87% found just once. The sequencing sample was made of PBMCs or T cells enriched from blood (not recorded which). These receptors all come from a woman aged 25 to 45 who had recovered from COVID-19.

The chain employs TRBV19 and TRBJ2-7; TRBD1 matches at 11 bases. J gave up 4 bases and V 4 bases, and 3 bases lay outside the gene matches. This CDR3 is 14 amino acids long. Germline V lookup: CDR1 LNHDA, CDR2 SQIVND (reference sequence). CDR3: CASSTDRGLYEQYF. The CDR3 DNA reads as TGTGCCAGTAGTACGGACAGGGGGCTATACGAGCAGTACTTC.

The V call is TRBV3-1 (or the pseudogene TRBV3-2), the J call TRBJ1-2; 10 bases line up with TRBD1. The V segment lost 1 base and the J segment 14 bases; nucleotides outside the gene matches: 4. The CDR3 extends over 12 amino acids. CDR1 LGHDT and CDR2 YNNKEL come from the germline V gene (reference sequence). The CDR3 loop is CASSQVDRGRTF. The CDR3 DNA follows: TGTGCCAGCAGCCAAGTAGACAGGGGGCGTACCTTC.

The V and J genes are TRBV10-1 and TRBJ2-3; a weak D match, TRBD2 (6 bases). The CDR3 loop spans 11 amino acids. The V gene's germline CDR1 is WNHNN and CDR2 SYGVQD (reference sequence). V was pared by 8 bases and J by 3 bases, with 6 bases between. CDR3 DNA sequence: TGCGCCAGCCGGGGGACAGATACGCAGTATTTT. Its translation: CASRGTDTQYF.

The chain employs TRBV2 and TRBJ2-7; TRBD2 matches at 8 bases. The CDR3 sequence is 15 residues long. Germline lookup yields CDR1 SNHLY and CDR2 FYNNEI. J was trimmed by 7 bases and V by 1 base; bases with no gene match: 9. The chain's CDR3 is CASSEVPGGRGEQYF. In nucleotides, the CDR3 is TGTGCCAGCAGTGAAGTGCCGGGGGGGAGAGGGGAGCAGTACTTC.

Here the CDR3 DNA reads TGTGCCAGCAGTGAAGGGTTGGGCGAGACCCAGTACTTC. It specifies CASSEGLGETQYF. The V call is TRBV2, the J call TRBJ2-5; D is uncertain. The CDR3 has 13 amino acids. Germline CDR1 is SNHLY and CDR2 is FYNNEI. V shed 1 base and J shed 5 bases, with 8 bases lying between them.

The CDR3 bases are TGTGCCAGCAGTTCATCCGGACAGATCTCCTACGAGCAGTACTTC. It is translated as CASSSSGQISYEQYF. The chain uses TRBV7-2 and TRBJ2-7, with a weak D call TRBD1 (6 bases). CDR3 length: 15 amino acids. Germline V gives CDR1 SGHTA, CDR2 FQGNSA. V lost 6 bases and J 0 bases, leaving 15 bases between the germline ends.

This chain connects TRBV3-1 (or the pseudogene TRBV3-2) to TRBJ1-6, with a possible D match to TRBD1 (5 bases). The CDR3 contains 15 residues. V dropped 2 bases and J dropped 6 bases, with 11 bases sitting between them. CDR1 and CDR2 from the germline V gene are LGHDT and YNNKEL (reference sequence). CDR3 sequence reads: CASSQSQTANSPLHF. The CDR3 DNA reads TGTGCCAGCAGCCAAAGTCAGACAGCTAATTCACCCCTCCACTTT.

The rearrangement uses TRBV27 and TRBJ2-7; 7 nucleotides line up with TRBD2. The CDR3 is 14 amino acids. CDR1 is MNHEY, CDR2 SMNVEV, per germline (reference sequence). The junction had 8 bases not matched to a gene; V was cut back by 7 bases and J by 2 bases. CDR3 in amino acids: CASTPSGRPYEQYF. CDR3 bases: TGTGCCAGCACCCCTAGCGGACGACCCTACGAGCAGTACTTC.

The genes are TRBV2 and TRBJ1-2; D is unclear. CDR1 is SNHLY, CDR2 FYNNEI, per germline. V was trimmed by 9 bases and J by 0 bases, leaving 11 bases between them. This CDR3 is built from 13 residues. CDR3 sequence reads: CASSLKPNYGYTF. In DNA, the CDR3 is TGTGCCAGTAGCCTAAAGCCTAACTATGGCTACACCTTC. Variable domain in full (rest from reference TRBV2 and TRBJ1-2): EPEVTQTPSHQVTQMGQEVILRCVPISNHLYFYWYRQILGQKVEFLVSFYNNEISEKSEIFDDQFSVERPDGSNFTLKIRSTKLEDSAMYFCASSLKPNYGYTFGSGTRLTVV.

The chain uses TRBV2 and TRBJ2-1, with D unresolved. The CDR3 runs 12 residues. V was shortened by 7 bases and J by 4 bases, with 8 bases between the two germline ends. Germline lookup yields CDR1 SNHLY and CDR2 FYNNEI. CDR3 nucleotide sequence: TGTGCCAGCAAGCGCAGATACAATGAGCAGTTCTTC. Translated: CASKRRYNEQFF.

In this sample, this clone turned up a few times. The chain couples TRBV7-9 to TRBJ2-1; D is perhaps TRBD2 (5 bases). This CDR3 has 15 amino acids. The germline gives CDR1 SEHNR, CDR2 FQNEAQ (reference sequence). V lost 6 bases, J lost 2 bases, and 14 bases lay in between. The CDR3 loop reads CASSHSDTAYNEQFF. In DNA, the CDR3 is TGTGCCAGCAGTCATAGCGATACCGCCTACAATGAGCAGTTCTTC. The whole variable domain, filled in from reference TRBV7-9 and TRBJ2-1, reads DTGVSQNPRHKITKRGQNVTFRCDPISEHNRLYWYRQTLGQGPEFLTYFQNEAQLEKSRLLSDRFSAERPKGSFSTLEIQRTEQGDSAMYLCASSHSDTAYNEQFFGPGTRLTVL.

The gene calls are TRBV7-9 and TRBJ2-1; tentative D call: TRBD2 (5 bases). Trimming pared 5 bases from V and 1 base from J, leaving 12 bases between. The CDR3 is 15 residues long. Germline CDR1 and CDR2: SEHNR and FQNEAQ (reference sequence). The CDR3 sequence is CASSITDLSYNEQFF. As DNA, the CDR3 is TGTGCCAGCAGCATAACGGACTTGTCCTACAATGAGCAGTTCTTC. The whole variable domain, filled in from reference TRBV7-9 and TRBJ2-1, reads DTGVSQNPRHKITKRGQNVTFRCDPISEHNRLYWYRQTLGQGPEFLTYFQNEAQLEKSRLLSDRFSAERPKGSFSTLEIQRTEQGDSAMYLCASSITDLSYNEQFFGPGTRLTVL.

This chain joins TRBV30 and TRBJ1-3; perhaps TRBD1 as D (5 bases). Germline V lookup: CDR1 GTSNPN, CDR2 SVGIG (reference sequence). The CDR3 covers 13 residues. Trimming cost V 2 bases and J 3 bases, with 8 bases left between them. The CDR3 here is CAWSRGIGNTIYF. The DNA for the CDR3 is TGTGCCTGGAGTAGGGGAATTGGAAACACCATATATTTT.

This clone was seen a single time. The CDR3 sequence: CASSDLRQGLYGYTF. CDR3 nucleotide sequence: TGTGCCAGCAGCGACTTAAGACAGGGACTCTATGGCTACACCTTC. The chain combines TRBV6-5 with TRBJ1-2; TRBD1 matches 7 bases. There are 15 residues in the CDR3. Trimming at V came to 6 bases and at J to 4 bases, leaving 11 bases not matched to a gene. Germline lookup yields CDR1 MNHEY and CDR2 SVGAGI.

The chain links TRBV30 to TRBJ1-6; D is unclear. The germline V and J ends were trimmed by 6 bases and 8 bases, with 17 bases remaining between them. There are 14 residues in the CDR3. In germline, CDR1 is GTSNPN, CDR2 SVGIG (reference sequence). The CDR3: CACPARGSDSPLHF. CDR3 in DNA: TGTGCCTGTCCTGCCCGGGGATCGGATTCACCCCTCCACTTT.

This chain links TRBV6-5 with TRBJ1-2; 9 bases are a match to TRBD1. The CDR3 totals 14 residues. Trimming cost V 6 bases and J 2 bases; bases outside gene matches: 4. Germline V lookup: CDR1 MNHEY, CDR2 SVGAGI. DNA for the CDR3: TGTGCCAGCAGACCCGGACAGGGGAACTATGGCTACACCTTC. It translates to CASRPGQGNYGYTF.

V is TRBV2 and J is TRBJ1-1, with 7 bases that match TRBD1. The V and J ends lost 7 bases and 6 bases, in that order; junction bases with no gene match: 14. CDR1 is SNHLY, CDR2 FYNNEI, per germline. CDR3 length: 15 amino acids. CDR3 bases: TGTGCCAGCATAGCAGGGGACAGAACATTAGCTGAAGCTTTCTTT. Translating gives CASIAGDRTLAEAFF.

V gene TRBV14 combines with J gene TRBJ2-7; maybe TRBD2 (6 bases). Germline CDR1 reads SGHDN; CDR2 reads FVKESK. The V gene lost 3 bases and the J gene lost 1 base, with 7 bases spanning the gap. This CDR3 spans 13 amino acids. The CDR3 nucleotides read TGTGCCAGCAGCCAGGGACTTTCCTACGAGCAGTACTTC. Protein: CASSQGLSYEQYF.

This clone was picked up many times. The chain combines TRBV7-9 with TRBJ1-2; 8 bases map to TRBD1. The V gene's germline CDR1 is SEHNR and CDR2 FQNEAQ (reference sequence). The CDR3 has 15 residues. With V trimmed by 4 bases and J by 0 bases, 4 bases remained unmatched. CDR3 sequence: CASSSQGAANYGYTF. The DNA of the CDR3 is TGTGCCAGCAGCTCCCAGGGGGCCGCTAACTATGGCTACACCTTC.

This sequence joins TRBV7-9 and TRBJ1-4; D is ambiguous. The germline gives CDR1 SEHNR, CDR2 FQNEAQ (reference sequence). Trimming took 3 bases from V and 0 from J, leaving 11 bases between them. The CDR3 loop spans 16 amino acids. CDR3 DNA: TGTGCCAGCAGCTTTGCAGCGCCCGCAACTAATGAAAAACTGTTTTTT. Protein: CASSFAAPATNEKLFF.

The CDR3 protein is CAISELDSGQPYGYTF. CDR3 DNA: TGTGCCATCAGTGAGTTGGACAGTGGACAACCTTATGGCTACACCTTC. The rearrangement joins TRBV10-3 to TRBJ1-2; TRBD1 might be the D (6 bases). V lost 1 base and J lost 5, with 17 bases in between. Germline assignment: CDR1 ENHRY and CDR2 SYGVKD. The CDR3 has 16 amino acids.

V usage is TRBV5-4 and J usage is TRBJ2-7; the match to TRBD2 covers 11 bases. The CDR3 extends over 15 amino acids. With 4 bases clipped from V and 3 bases from J, the junction kept 6 bases outside the gene matches. Germline V gene lookup returns CDR1 SGHNT and CDR2 YYREEE (reference sequence). In DNA form, the CDR3 reads TGTGCCAGCAGCCCAAGTACTAGCGGGGGCTACGAGCAGTACTTC. Translated, it gives CASSPSTSGGYEQYF.

V is TRBV28 and J is TRBJ1-5, with 7 bases matching TRBD1. Germline values: CDR1 MDHEN, CDR2 SYDVKM. V lost 2 bases, J lost 7 bases, and 8 bases stayed unmatched. The CDR3 spans 15 residues. In nucleotides, the CDR3 is TGTGCCAGCAGTTTAGACCAGGGGGTTGAACAGCCCCAGCATTTT. Translation gives CASSLDQGVEQPQHF. The full variable domain, with the rest looked up from reference TRBV28 and TRBJ1-5, is DVKVTQSSRYLVKRTGEKVFLECVQDMDHENMFWYRQDPGLGLRLIYFSYDVKMKEKGDIPEGYSVSREKKERFSLILESASTNQTSMYLCASSLDQGVEQPQHFGDGTRLSIL.

This chain joins TRBV6-5 and TRBJ1-6, with TRBD1 identical over 7 bases. J was trimmed by 6 bases and V by 6 bases; bases with no gene match: 5. There are 14 residues in the CDR3. Germline CDR1 and CDR2: MNHEY and SVGAGI. CDR3 protein: CASRGGTANSPLHF. In DNA form, the CDR3 reads TGTGCCAGCAGGGGCGGGACAGCTAATTCACCCCTCCACTTT.

The chain couples TRBV6-1 to TRBJ1-2; D ambiguous. Between the trimmed V and J ends, which lost 1 base and 2 bases, there was a span of 11 bases. Germline V gene data show CDR1 as MNHNS and CDR2 as SASEGT. This CDR3 region has 15 residues. Here the CDR3 DNA reads TGTGCCAGCAGTGAAGTGAATCCTACCAACTATGGCTACACCTTC. Its protein product is CASSEVNPTNYGYTF.

DNA of the CDR3: TGTGCCAGCAGCTTAGCGACAAACTCCTATAATTCACCCCTCCACTTT. This codes for CASSLATNSYNSPLHF. This chain connects TRBV7-2 to TRBJ1-6, with D unclear. The CDR3 sequence is 16 residues long. Between the trimmed V and J ends, which lost 0 bases and 0 bases, there was a span of 6 bases. In germline, CDR1 is SGHTA, CDR2 FQGNSA.

This chain links TRBV2 with TRBJ2-5; 13 bases agree with TRBD2. The CDR3 has 15 residues. V lost 7 bases and J lost 9; bases outside the gene matches: 11. Germline V gene lookup returns CDR1 SNHLY and CDR2 FYNNEI. The CDR3 reads CASKGTSGAPLSQYF. CDR3 in DNA: TGTGCCAGCAAGGGGACTAGCGGGGCCCCCCTTTCCCAGTACTTC. The variable domain in full, completed from reference TRBV2 and TRBJ2-5, reads EPEVTQTPSHQVTQMGQEVILRCVPISNHLYFYWYRQILGQKVEFLVSFYNNEISEKSEIFDDQFSVERPDGSNFTLKIRSTKLEDSAMYFCASKGTSGAPLSQYFGPGTRLLVL.

On this clone: The sample contains more than one DNA sequence encoding this CDR3. The chain carries TRBV19 and TRBJ2-7, with 7 bases matching TRBD1. CDR1 and CDR2 from the germline V gene are LNHDA and SQIVND (reference sequence). V dropped 9 bases and J dropped 2; count of bases not matched to a gene: 1. The length of the CDR3 is 11 residues. The CDR3 region has the DNA TGTGCCAGCGGGACAGCCTACGAGCAGTACTTC. Translation: CASGTAYEQYF.